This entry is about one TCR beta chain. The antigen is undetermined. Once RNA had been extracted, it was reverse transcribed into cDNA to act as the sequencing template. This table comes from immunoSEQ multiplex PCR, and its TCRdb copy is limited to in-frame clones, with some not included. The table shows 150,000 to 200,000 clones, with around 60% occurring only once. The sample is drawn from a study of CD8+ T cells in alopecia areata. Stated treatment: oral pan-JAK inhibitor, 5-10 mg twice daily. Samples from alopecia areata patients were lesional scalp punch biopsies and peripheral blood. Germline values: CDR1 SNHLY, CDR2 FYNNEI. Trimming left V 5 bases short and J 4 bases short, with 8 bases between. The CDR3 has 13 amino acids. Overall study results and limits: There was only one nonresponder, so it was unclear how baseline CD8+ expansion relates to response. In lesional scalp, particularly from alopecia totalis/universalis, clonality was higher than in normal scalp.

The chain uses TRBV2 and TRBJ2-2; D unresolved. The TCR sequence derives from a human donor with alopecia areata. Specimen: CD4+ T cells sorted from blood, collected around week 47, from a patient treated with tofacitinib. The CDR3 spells CASSYLITGELFF. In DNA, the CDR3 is TGTGCCAGCAGTTACCTTATCACCGGGGAGCTGTTTTTT.